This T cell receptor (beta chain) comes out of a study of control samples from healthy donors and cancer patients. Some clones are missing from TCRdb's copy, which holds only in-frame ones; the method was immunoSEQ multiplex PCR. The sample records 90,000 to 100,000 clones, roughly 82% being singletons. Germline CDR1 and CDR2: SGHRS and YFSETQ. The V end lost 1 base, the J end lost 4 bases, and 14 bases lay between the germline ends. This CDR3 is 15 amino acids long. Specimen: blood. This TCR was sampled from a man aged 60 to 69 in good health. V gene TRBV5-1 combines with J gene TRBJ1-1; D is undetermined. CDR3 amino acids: CASSLWSGGSTEAFF. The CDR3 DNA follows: TGCGCCAGCAGCTTGTGGTCTGGAGGTAGCACTGAAGCTTTCTTT.